This T cell receptor beta chain was sequenced for a study of cytomegalovirus exposure and HLA in healthy donors. The overall study: Within an early data release were about 90 million unique TCRs drawn from HLA-typed donors. Regarding the study as a whole: The study recorded some 160 TCR beta chains that were cytomegalovirus-associated. In a later analysis, across HLA loci, associated TCR counts were highest for DRB1, lowest for HLA-C.

Use of 60 Vbeta and 13 Jbeta primers characterized the PCR. The table came from immunoSEQ multiplex PCR; TCRdb's copy has only in-frame clones and leaves some out. Of approximately 170,000 clones listed, roughly 80% were seen once; the top ten hold 1.3%. Healthy bone marrow donors formed the donor group. CDR3 length: 15 residues. The trim removed 6 bases at V and 7 bases at J, leaving 7 bases unmatched. From germline, CDR1 is SNHLY and CDR2 FYNNEI. Notes on this clone: The antigen is undetermined.

This sequence joins TRBV2 and TRBJ1-5, with 12 bases lining up with TRBD1. The receptor comes from a man in his fifties or sixties in good health and CMV-seropositive. Sequencing was performed on PBMCs. CDR3 nucleotides: TGTGCCAGCAGCCTGGGACAGGGGGCTTGGCAGCCCCAGCATTTT. Protein sequence: CASSLGQGAWQPQHF.